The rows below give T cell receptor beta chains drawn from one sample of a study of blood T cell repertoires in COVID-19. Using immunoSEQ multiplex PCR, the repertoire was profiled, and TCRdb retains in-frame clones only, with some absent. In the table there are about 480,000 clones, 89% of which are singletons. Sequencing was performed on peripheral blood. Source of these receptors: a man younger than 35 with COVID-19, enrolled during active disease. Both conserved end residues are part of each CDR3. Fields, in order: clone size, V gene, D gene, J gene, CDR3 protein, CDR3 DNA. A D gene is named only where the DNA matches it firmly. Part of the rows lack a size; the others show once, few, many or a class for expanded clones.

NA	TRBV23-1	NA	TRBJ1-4	CASSQSSGAATNEKLFF	TGCGCCAGCAGTCAATCGTCGGGAGCGGCAACTAATGAAAAACTGTTTTTT
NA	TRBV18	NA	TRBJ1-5	CASSDSGNQPQHF	TGTGCCAGCTCAGATTCGGGTAATCAGCCCCAGCATTTT
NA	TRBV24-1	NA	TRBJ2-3	CATSQGGTDTQYF	TGTGCCACCTCACAGGGCGGCACAGATACGCAGTATTTT
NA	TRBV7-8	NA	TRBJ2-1	CASSFQRVDNEQFF	TGTGCCAGCAGCTTTCAGCGGGTAGACAATGAGCAGTTCTTC
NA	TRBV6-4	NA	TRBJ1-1	CASSDSPAGNTEAFF	TGTGCCAGCAGTGACTCACCCGCGGGGAACACTGAAGCTTTCTTT
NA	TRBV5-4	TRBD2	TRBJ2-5	CASSGGGTETQYF	TGTGCCAGCAGCGGGGGGGGGACGGAGACCCAGTACTTC
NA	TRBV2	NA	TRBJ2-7	CASRYTYEQYF	TGTGCCAGCAGATACACCTACGAGCAGTACTTC
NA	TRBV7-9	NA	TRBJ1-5	CASTNSGDSNQPQHF	TGTGCCAGCACCAACTCAGGGGATAGCAATCAGCCCCAGCATTTT
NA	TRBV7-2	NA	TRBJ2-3	CASSLGGASTDTQYF	TGTGCCAGCAGCTTAGGCGGGGCGAGCACAGATACGCAGTATTTT
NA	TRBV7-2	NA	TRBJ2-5	CASSPTQAQYF	TGTGCCAGCAGCCCTACCCAGGCCCAGTACTTC
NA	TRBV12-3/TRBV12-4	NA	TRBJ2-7	CASSFGFSYEQYF	TGTGCCAGCAGTTTTGGCTTCTCCTACGAGCAGTACTTC
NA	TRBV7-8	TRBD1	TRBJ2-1	CASSYDRVTYNEQFF	TGTGCCAGCAGCTACGACAGGGTCACCTACAATGAGCAGTTCTTC
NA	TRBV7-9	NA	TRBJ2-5	CASSLGIETQYF	TGTGCCAGCAGCTTAGGTATAGAGACCCAGTACTTC
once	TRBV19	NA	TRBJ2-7	CASSTTGNEQYF	TGTGCCAGTAGTACCACAGGAAACGAGCAGTACTTC
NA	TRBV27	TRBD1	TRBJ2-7	CASSPGTGIYEQYF	TGTGCCAGCAGTCCCGGGACAGGGATCTACGAGCAGTACTTC
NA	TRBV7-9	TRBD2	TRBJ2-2	CSPAGGAGELFF	TGTTCCCCAGCGGGAGGAGCCGGGGAGCTGTTTTTT
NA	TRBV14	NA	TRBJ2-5	CASSPRTNQETQYF	TGTGCCAGCAGCCCCCGGACAAACCAAGAGACCCAGTACTTC
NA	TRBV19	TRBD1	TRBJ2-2	CASSIGQVNTGELFF	TGTGCCAGTAGTATCGGACAGGTGAACACCGGGGAGCTGTTTTTT
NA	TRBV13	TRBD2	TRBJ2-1	CASSSVAGGFYNEQFF	TGTGCCAGCAGCTCAGTAGCGGGGGGATTCTACAATGAGCAGTTCTTC
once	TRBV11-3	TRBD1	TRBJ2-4	CASSEGQGTKNIQYF	TGTGCCAGCAGCGAAGGACAGGGGACTAAAAACATTCAGTACTTC
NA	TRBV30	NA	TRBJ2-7	CAWSVHNGAYEQYF	TGTGCCTGGAGTGTACATAACGGAGCCTACGAGCAGTACTTC
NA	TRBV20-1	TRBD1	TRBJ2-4	CSARASGTEYF	TGCAGTGCTAGAGCGTCCGGGACAGAGTACTTC
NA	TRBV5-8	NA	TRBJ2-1	CASSLLGLYNEQFF	TGTGCCAGCAGCCTGCTAGGCCTCTACAATGAGCAGTTCTTC
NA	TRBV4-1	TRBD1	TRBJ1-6	CASSAGGNSPLHF	TGCGCCAGCAGCGCAGGGGGCAATTCACCCCTCCACTTT
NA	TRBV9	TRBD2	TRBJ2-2	CASSVMGGGPSRTGELFF	TGTGCCAGCAGCGTAATGGGGGGAGGGCCCTCCCGGACCGGGGAGCTGTTTTTT
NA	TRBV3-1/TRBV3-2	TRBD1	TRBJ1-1	CASSWTGGTEAFF	TGTGCCAGCAGTTGGACAGGGGGCACTGAAGCTTTCTTT
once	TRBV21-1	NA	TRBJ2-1	CASSLRTQRASYNEQFF	TGTGCCAGCAGCCTCCGAACCCAGCGGGCCTCCTACAATGAGCAGTTCTTC
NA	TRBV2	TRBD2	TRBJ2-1	CASSLAGGFYNEQFF	TGTGCCAGCAGCCTAGCGGGAGGGTTCTACAATGAGCAGTTCTTC
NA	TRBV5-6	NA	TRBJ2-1	CASSQSYNEQFF	TGTGCCAGCAGTCAGTCCTACAATGAGCAGTTCTTC
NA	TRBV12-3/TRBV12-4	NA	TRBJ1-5	CASSGYSNQPQHF	TGTGCCAGCTCCGGGTATAGCAATCAGCCCCAGCATTTT